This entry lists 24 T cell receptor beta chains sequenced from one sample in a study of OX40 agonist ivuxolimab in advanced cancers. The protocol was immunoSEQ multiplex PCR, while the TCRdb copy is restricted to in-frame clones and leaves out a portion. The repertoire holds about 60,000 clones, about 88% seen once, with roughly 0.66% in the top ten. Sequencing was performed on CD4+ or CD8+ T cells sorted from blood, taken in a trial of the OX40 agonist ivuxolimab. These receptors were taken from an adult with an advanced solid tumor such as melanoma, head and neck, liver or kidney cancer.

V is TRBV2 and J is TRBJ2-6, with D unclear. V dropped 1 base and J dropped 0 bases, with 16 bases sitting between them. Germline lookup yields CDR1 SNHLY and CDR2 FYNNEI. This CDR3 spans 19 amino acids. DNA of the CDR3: TGTGCCAGCAGTGAAGAAATGGGAATCTGGTTCTCTGGGGCCAACGTCCTGACTTTC. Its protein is CASSEEMGIWFSGANVLTF.

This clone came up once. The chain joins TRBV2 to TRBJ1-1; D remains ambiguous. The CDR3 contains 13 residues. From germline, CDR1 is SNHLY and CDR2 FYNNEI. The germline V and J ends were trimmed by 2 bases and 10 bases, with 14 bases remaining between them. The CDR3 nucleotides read TGTGCCAGCAGTGAAATCGTAAACGTCGGAGCTTTCTTT. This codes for CASSEIVNVGAFF.

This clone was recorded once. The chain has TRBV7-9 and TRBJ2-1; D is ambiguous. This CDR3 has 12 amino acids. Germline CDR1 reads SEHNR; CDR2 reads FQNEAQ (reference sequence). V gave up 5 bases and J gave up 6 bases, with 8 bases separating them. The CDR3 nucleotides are TGTGCCAGCAGCGCCGCGGCCAATGAGCAGTTCTTC. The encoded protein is CASSAAANEQFF.

The CDR3 DNA reads TGTGCCAGCAGCGAGGGGACTAGCGGGAAGGATGAGCAGTTCTTC. This gives the protein CASSEGTSGKDEQFF. The chain combines TRBV6-4 with TRBJ2-1; 13 bases fit TRBD2. J was trimmed by 8 bases and V by 6 bases; bases with no gene match: 7. The CDR3 sequence is 15 residues long. Germline V lookup: CDR1 MRHNA, CDR2 SNTAGT.

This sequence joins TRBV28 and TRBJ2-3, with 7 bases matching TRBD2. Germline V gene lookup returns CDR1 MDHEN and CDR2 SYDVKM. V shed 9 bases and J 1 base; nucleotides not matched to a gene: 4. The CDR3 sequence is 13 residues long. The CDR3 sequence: CASTAGGTDTQYF. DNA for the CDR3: TGTGCCAGTACGGCGGGGGGCACAGATACGCAGTATTTT.

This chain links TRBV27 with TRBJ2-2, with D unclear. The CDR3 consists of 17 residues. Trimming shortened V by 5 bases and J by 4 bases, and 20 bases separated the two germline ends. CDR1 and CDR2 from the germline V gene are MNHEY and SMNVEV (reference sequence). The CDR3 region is CASSLGPPRAFTGELFF. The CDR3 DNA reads TGTGCCAGCAGTCTGGGCCCTCCCCGGGCCTTCACCGGGGAGCTGTTTTTT.

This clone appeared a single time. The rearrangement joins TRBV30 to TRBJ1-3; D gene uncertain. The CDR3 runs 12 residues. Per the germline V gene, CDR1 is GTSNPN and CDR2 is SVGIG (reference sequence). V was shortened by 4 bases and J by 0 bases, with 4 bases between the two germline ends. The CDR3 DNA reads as TGTGCCTGGAAGGGCTCTGGAAACACCATATATTTT. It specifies CAWKGSGNTIYF.

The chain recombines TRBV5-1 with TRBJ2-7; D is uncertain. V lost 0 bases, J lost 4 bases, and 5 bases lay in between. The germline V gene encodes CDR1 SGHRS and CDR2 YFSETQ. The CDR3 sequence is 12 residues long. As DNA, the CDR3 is TGCGCCAGCAGCTTGGTGGGGTACGAGCAGTACTTC. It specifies CASSLVGYEQYF.

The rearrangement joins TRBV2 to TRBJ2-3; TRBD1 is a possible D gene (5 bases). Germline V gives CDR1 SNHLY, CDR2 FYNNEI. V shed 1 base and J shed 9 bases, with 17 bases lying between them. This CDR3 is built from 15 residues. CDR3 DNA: TGTGCCAGCAGTGAAGGGCGGCTTAACACAGGAACGCAGTATTTT. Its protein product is CASSEGRLNTGTQYF.

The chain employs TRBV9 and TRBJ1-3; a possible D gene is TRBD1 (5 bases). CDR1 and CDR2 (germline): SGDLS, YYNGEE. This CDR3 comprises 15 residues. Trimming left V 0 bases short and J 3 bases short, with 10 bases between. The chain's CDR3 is CASSVGQGGGNTIYF. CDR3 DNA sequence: TGTGCCAGCAGCGTAGGGCAGGGAGGTGGAAACACCATATATTTT.

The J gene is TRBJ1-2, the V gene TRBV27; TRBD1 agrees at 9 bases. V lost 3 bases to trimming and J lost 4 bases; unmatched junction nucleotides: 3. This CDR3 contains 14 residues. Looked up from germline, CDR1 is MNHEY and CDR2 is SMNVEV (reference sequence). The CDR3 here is CASSLGQGRYGYTF. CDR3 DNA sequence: TGTGCCAGCAGTTTGGGACAGGGCCGCTATGGCTACACCTTC.

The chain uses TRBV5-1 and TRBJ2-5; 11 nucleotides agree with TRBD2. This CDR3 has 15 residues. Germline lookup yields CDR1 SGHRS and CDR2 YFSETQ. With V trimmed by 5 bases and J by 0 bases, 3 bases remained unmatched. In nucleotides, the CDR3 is TGCGCCAGCAGTAGGACTAGCGGGTACCAAGAGACCCAGTACTTC. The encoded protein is CASSRTSGYQETQYF.

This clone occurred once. Here the CDR3 DNA reads TGTGCCAGCAGTTTAAGGGGTGGATACACTGAAGCTTTCTTT. Residues: CASSLRGGYTEAFF. J is TRBJ1-1 and V is TRBV27; D is possibly TRBD1 (5 bases). Germline V CDR1 and CDR2: MNHEY, SMNVEV (reference sequence). V dropped 2 bases and J dropped 3 bases, with 10 bases sitting between them. This CDR3 spans 14 amino acids.

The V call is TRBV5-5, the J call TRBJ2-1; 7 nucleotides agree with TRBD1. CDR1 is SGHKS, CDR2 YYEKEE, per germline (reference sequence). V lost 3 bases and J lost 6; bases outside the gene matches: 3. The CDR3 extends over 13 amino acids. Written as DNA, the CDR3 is TGTGCCAGCAGCTCCGGGACAGCCAATGAGCAGTTCTTC. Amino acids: CASSSGTANEQFF.

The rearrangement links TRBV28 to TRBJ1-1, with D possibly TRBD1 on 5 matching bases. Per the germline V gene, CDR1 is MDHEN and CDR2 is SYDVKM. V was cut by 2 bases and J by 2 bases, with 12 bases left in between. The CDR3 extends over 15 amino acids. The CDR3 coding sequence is TGTGCCAGCAGTTTACCAGGGACTATTAACACTGAAGCTTTCTTT. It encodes CASSLPGTINTEAFF.

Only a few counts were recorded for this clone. The CDR3 DNA is TGTGCCAGCAGCTTAGCGGGCTTAACAGATACGCAGTATTTT. The encoded protein is CASSLAGLTDTQYF. The chain combines TRBV7-2 with TRBJ2-3; D not resolved. CDR3 length equals 14 residues. CDR1 is SGHTA, CDR2 FQGNSA, per germline. Trimming removed 0 bases at V and 3 bases at J, with 7 bases between. Full variable domain (remainder filled in from reference TRBV7-2 and TRBJ2-3): GAGVSQSPSNKVTEKGKDVELRCDPISGHTALYWYRQSLGQGLEFLIYFQGNSAPDKSGLPSDRFSAERTGGSVSTLTIQRTQQEDSAVYLCASSLAGLTDTQYFGPGTRLTVL.

CDR3 sequence reads: CASRPDGNQPQHF. DNA of the CDR3: TGTGCCAGCAGGCCGGACGGCAATCAGCCCCAGCATTTT. The chain uses TRBV28 and TRBJ1-5; D ambiguous. The CDR3 has 13 amino acids. The germline CDR1 and CDR2 sequences are MDHEN and SYDVKM. V gave up 6 bases and J gave up 2 bases, with 8 bases separating them.

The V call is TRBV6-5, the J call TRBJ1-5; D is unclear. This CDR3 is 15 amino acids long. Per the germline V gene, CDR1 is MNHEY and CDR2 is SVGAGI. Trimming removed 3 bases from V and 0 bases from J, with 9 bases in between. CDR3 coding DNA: TGTGCCAGCAGTTATGGCCTTTATAGCAATCAGCCCCAGCATTTT. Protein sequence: CASSYGLYSNQPQHF.

The CDR3 sequence: CASRLAVGASEQYF. CDR3 DNA sequence: TGTGCCAGCAGACTAGCGGTCGGCGCCTCCGAGCAGTACTTC. The genes are TRBV2 and TRBJ2-7; 8 bases match TRBD2. CDR3 size: 14 residues. Trimming took 6 bases from V and 6 from J; bases not matched to a gene: 10. The germline V gene encodes CDR1 SNHLY and CDR2 FYNNEI.

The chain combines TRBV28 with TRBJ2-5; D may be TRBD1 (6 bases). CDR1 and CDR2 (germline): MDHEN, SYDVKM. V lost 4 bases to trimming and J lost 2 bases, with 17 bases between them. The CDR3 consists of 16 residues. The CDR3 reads CASSSPTTGSQETQYF. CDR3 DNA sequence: TGTGCCAGCAGTTCCCCCACGACAGGTTCTCAAGAGACCCAGTACTTC.

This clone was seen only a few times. The CDR3 loop reads CASGGTGPYEQYF. The CDR3 nucleotides read TGTGCCAGCGGGGGGACAGGGCCCTACGAGCAGTACTTC. The V and J genes are TRBV28 and TRBJ2-7, with 9 bases fitting TRBD1. The germline V gene has CDR1 MDHEN and CDR2 SYDVKM. After removal of 8 bases from V and 2 bases from J, the junction contained 4 bases not matched to a gene. The CDR3 loop spans 13 amino acids.

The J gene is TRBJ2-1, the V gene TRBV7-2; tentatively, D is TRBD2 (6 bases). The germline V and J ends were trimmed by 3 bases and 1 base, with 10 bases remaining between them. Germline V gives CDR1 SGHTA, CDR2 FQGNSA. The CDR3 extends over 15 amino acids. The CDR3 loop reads CASSLLAMSYNEQFF. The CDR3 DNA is TGTGCCAGCAGCTTGCTAGCGATGTCCTACAATGAGCAGTTCTTC. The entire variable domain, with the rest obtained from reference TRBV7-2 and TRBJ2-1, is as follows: GAGVSQSPSNKVTEKGKDVELRCDPISGHTALYWYRQSLGQGLEFLIYFQGNSAPDKSGLPSDRFSAERTGGSVSTLTIQRTQQEDSAVYLCASSLLAMSYNEQFFGPGTRLTVL.

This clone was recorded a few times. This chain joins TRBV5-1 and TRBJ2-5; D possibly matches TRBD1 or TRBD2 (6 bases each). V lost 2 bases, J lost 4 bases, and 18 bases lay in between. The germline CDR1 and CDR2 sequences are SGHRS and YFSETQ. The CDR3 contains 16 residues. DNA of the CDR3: TGCGCCAGCAGCTTTTCCGGGGGCAGGTTTCGAGAGACCCAGTACTTC. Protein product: CASSFSGGRFRETQYF.

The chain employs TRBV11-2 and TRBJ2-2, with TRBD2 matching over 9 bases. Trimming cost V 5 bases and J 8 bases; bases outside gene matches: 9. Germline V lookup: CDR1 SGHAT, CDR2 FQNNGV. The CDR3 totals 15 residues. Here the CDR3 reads CASSQVLLAGGELFF. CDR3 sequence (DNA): TGTGCCAGCAGCCAAGTCTTGCTAGCGGGAGGGGAGCTGTTTTTT.